This T cell receptor (beta chain) emerged from a study of vaccination effects on CD4 cells after COVID-19. The J segment lost 6 bases and the V segment lost 4 bases, leaving 8 bases of the junction unmatched. The CDR3 is 15 residues long. Per germline, CDR1 LNHDA and CDR2 SQIVND (reference sequence). As for this clone: Antigen: not known.

Within the ViraFEST assay, antigen-specific CD4+ T cells underwent expansion with viral peptide pools prior to sequencing. Having been cultured for around nine days, the cells underwent CD4+ T cell isolation. The individual was infected with SARS-CoV-2 between March and December 2020, as confirmed by PCR. Each participant received a vaccine that was either BNT162b2 or mRNA-1273, given as two doses. Data came from immunoSEQ multiplex PCR; TCRdb stores just in-frame clones and leaves some out. The sample contains 15,000 to 20,000 clones, about 74% of which appear only once. Sample: CD4+ T cells from PBMCs cultured with SARS-CoV-2 spike peptides, taken after COVID-19 vaccination. The rearrangement uses TRBV19 and TRBJ2-2, with TRBD2 matching over 7 bases. This clonotype originated in a human donor who had a prior SARS-CoV-2 infection. CDR3 sequence (DNA): TGTGCCAGTAGTAGAGTGGGGGGGATCGCCGGGGAGCTGTTTTTT. It yields the protein CASSRVGGIAGELFF.